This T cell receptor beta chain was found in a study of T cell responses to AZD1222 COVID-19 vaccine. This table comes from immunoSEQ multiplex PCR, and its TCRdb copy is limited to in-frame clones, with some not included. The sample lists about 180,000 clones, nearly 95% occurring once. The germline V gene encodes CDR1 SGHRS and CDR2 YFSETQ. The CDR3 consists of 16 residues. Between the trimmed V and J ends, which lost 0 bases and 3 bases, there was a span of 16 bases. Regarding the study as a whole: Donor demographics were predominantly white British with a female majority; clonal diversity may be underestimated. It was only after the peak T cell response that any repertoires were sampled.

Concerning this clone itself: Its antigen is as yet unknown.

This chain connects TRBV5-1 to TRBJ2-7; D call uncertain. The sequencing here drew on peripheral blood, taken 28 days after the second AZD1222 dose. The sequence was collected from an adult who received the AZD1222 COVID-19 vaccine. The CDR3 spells CASSLALESNHYEQYF. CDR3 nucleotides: TGCGCCAGCAGCTTGGCCCTAGAGTCGAACCACTACGAGCAGTACTTC.